This TCR beta chain was obtained from a study of blood T cell repertoires in COVID-19. Study as a whole: The samples span acute and convalescent COVID-19 from the United States, Italy and Spain.

The data were produced by immunoSEQ multiplex PCR, yet TCRdb's version contains in-frame clones alone and is incomplete. The sample has under 150,000 clones; around 84% are singletons. The source of this sequence is a human donor in a cohort sampled during active COVID-19. Specimen: peripheral blood.

As DNA, the CDR3 is TGTGCCAGCAGCCCTCTCCGGGGGGGGCCAAACACCGGGGAGCTGTTTTTT. It translates to CASSPLRGGPNTGELFF. The J gene is TRBJ2-2, the V gene TRBV7-9; 8 nucleotides line up with TRBD2. There are 17 residues in the CDR3. After removal of 5 bases from V and 2 bases from J, the junction contained 10 bases not matched to a gene. Germline lookup yields CDR1 SEHNR and CDR2 FQNEAQ (reference sequence).